This T cell receptor beta chain is drawn from a study of blood T cell repertoires in COVID-19. Overall study context: Italy, Spain and the United States were the sources of the convalescent and acute COVID-19 samples. T cells, B-cell-depleted T cells, or PBMCs provided the cDNA or gDNA that served as material.

Seattle researchers signed up patients amid active infection and tracked them longitudinally. In the authors' workflow: Reference gene primers were amplified, and this amplification served to estimate nucleated cell counts. TCRdb's table, derived via immunoSEQ multiplex PCR, lists solely in-frame clones and lacks some. V and J calls and clone size are copied from that table; D and trimming were computed from the DNA. The table lists under 450,000 clones, approximately 91% of them singletons. The CDR3 has 15 amino acids. Germline V CDR1 and CDR2: LGHDT, YNNKEL (reference sequence). Deletions cut 4 bases from V and 9 bases from J, with 16 bases between.

Material for sequencing was peripheral blood. The rearrangement links TRBV3-1 (or the pseudogene TRBV3-2) to TRBJ1-6, with D perhaps TRBD1 (6 bases). The origin of this receptor is a woman in her 40s with COVID-19, enrolled during active disease. The CDR3: CASSPRMGAGSPLHF. Here the CDR3 DNA reads TGTGCCAGCAGCCCCCGCATGGGGGCTGGTTCACCCCTCCACTTT.